A selection of T cell receptor beta chains follows, all from one sample in a study of blood T cell repertoires in COVID-19. The method was immunoSEQ multiplex PCR; TCRdb's version includes in-frame clones alone and lacks a portion of them. The repertoire holds roughly 450,000 clones, around 90% seen once, with 0.6% in the top ten. Material: PBMCs or T cells enriched from blood (not recorded which). Receptor source: a man between 18 and 35 years old who had recovered from COVID-19. The CDR3 runs from the conserved cysteine through the conserved F or W. D genes are given only for firm matches. Only part of the rows carry a size: once, few, many, or a class if the clone is expanded.

clone_size: once
v_call: TRBV10-3
j_call: TRBJ1-5
d_call: TRBD1
cdr3_nt: TGTGCCATCAGAGGGACAGGTTATAGGAGTAGCAATCAGCCCCAGCATTTT
cdr3_aa: CAIRGTGYRSSNQPQHF

clone_size: NA
v_call: TRBV28
j_call: TRBJ2-1
d_call: TRBD2
cdr3_nt: TGTGCCAGCACCTCACCTAGCGGGACTCTCGGTGAGCAGTTCTTC
cdr3_aa: CASTSPSGTLGEQFF

clone_size: NA
v_call: TRBV6-5
j_call: TRBJ1-2
d_call: TRBD1
cdr3_nt: TGTGCCAGCAGCTCCGGGACAGGGAACTATGGCTACACCTTC
cdr3_aa: CASSSGTGNYGYTF

clone_size: NA
v_call: TRBV11-3
j_call: TRBJ1-3
d_call: NA
cdr3_nt: TGTGCCAGCAGCTCAGAGACTGGCTCTGGAAACACCATATATTTT
cdr3_aa: CASSSETGSGNTIYF

clone_size: few
v_call: TRBV3-1/TRBV3-2
j_call: TRBJ1-2
d_call: TRBD1
cdr3_nt: TGTGCCAGCCGGGACAGGGGTTCCTATGGCTACACCTTC
cdr3_aa: CASRDRGSYGYTF

clone_size: NA
v_call: TRBV11-2
j_call: TRBJ2-2
d_call: NA
cdr3_nt: TGTGCCAGCAGATACAGCGGGGAGCTGTTTTTT
cdr3_aa: CASRYSGELFF

clone_size: NA
v_call: TRBV3-1/TRBV3-2
j_call: TRBJ1-4
d_call: TRBD1
cdr3_nt: TGTGCCAGCAGCCAAGGGACAGGGGTGGGAGGAAAACTGTTTTTT
cdr3_aa: CASSQGTGVGGKLFF

clone_size: NA
v_call: TRBV28
j_call: TRBJ1-1
d_call: NA
cdr3_nt: TGTGCCAGCACCCCCGGCGTCGGGGAAGCTTTCTTT
cdr3_aa: CASTPGVGEAFF

clone_size: once
v_call: TRBV7-9
j_call: TRBJ1-2
d_call: TRBD1
cdr3_nt: TGTGCCAGCAGCTTAAATAACAGGGGGCAAGGCGGCTACACCTTC
cdr3_aa: CASSLNNRGQGGYTF

clone_size: once
v_call: TRBV9
j_call: TRBJ2-3
d_call: TRBD1
cdr3_nt: TGTGCCAGCAGCGGGGACAGGGGTAGTACAGATACGCAGTATTTT
cdr3_aa: CASSGDRGSTDTQYF

clone_size: NA
v_call: TRBV27
j_call: TRBJ1-6
d_call: TRBD1
cdr3_nt: TGTGCCAGCAGTTCCCGGGACAGGGGTTCACCCCTCCACTTT
cdr3_aa: CASSSRDRGSPLHF

clone_size: NA
v_call: TRBV10-3
j_call: TRBJ1-4
d_call: TRBD1
cdr3_nt: TGTGCCATCAGCAAAGACAGGGGCCCGGATGAAAAACTGTTTTTT
cdr3_aa: CAISKDRGPDEKLFF

clone_size: NA
v_call: TRBV28
j_call: TRBJ1-2
d_call: NA
cdr3_nt: TGTGCCAGCAGTCCTCAAGGGGTAAACTATGGCTACACCTTC
cdr3_aa: CASSPQGVNYGYTF

clone_size: NA
v_call: TRBV6-5
j_call: TRBJ1-5
d_call: TRBD1
cdr3_nt: TGTGCCAGCAGTTGGACAGGGGGCGACAATCAGCCCCAGCATTTT
cdr3_aa: CASSWTGGDNQPQHF

clone_size: NA
v_call: TRBV2
j_call: TRBJ1-6
d_call: NA
cdr3_nt: TGTGCCAGTCAGACAGAAACTAATTCACCCCTCCACTTT
cdr3_aa: CASQTETNSPLHF

clone_size: NA
v_call: TRBV6-6
j_call: TRBJ2-1
d_call: TRBD2
cdr3_nt: TGTGCCAGCAGCTCACCTTCCTACGCCGGGACTAGCGGGGGGGAATCCTACAATGAGCAGTTCTTC
cdr3_aa: CASSSPSYAGTSGGESYNEQFF

clone_size: NA
v_call: TRBV6-6
j_call: TRBJ1-2
d_call: NA
cdr3_nt: TGTGCCAGCAGCCAACCGGGATACTCGGGCTACACCTTC
cdr3_aa: CASSQPGYSGYTF

clone_size: once
v_call: TRBV6-1
j_call: TRBJ2-3
d_call: TRBD2
cdr3_nt: TGTGCCAGCAGTGAGAGGAGACTAGCGGGGGGGACAGATACGCAGTATTTT
cdr3_aa: CASSERRLAGGTDTQYF

clone_size: NA
v_call: TRBV2
j_call: TRBJ2-7
d_call: TRBD1
cdr3_nt: TGTGCCAGCAGGGGGGACAGTACCTACGAGCAGTACTTC
cdr3_aa: CASRGDSTYEQYF

clone_size: once
v_call: TRBV18
j_call: TRBJ1-1
d_call: NA
cdr3_nt: TGTGCCAGCTCTCTCCAGGACAGACCAGGGCAAGCTTTCTTT
cdr3_aa: CASSLQDRPGQAFF

clone_size: NA
v_call: TRBV30
j_call: TRBJ1-1
d_call: TRBD1
cdr3_nt: TGTGCCTGGAGTTGGGCCCCCCAGGGGGCTGAAGCTTTCTTT
cdr3_aa: CAWSWAPQGAEAFF

clone_size: NA
v_call: TRBV5-5
j_call: TRBJ1-2
d_call: TRBD1
cdr3_nt: TGTGCCAGCAGCACCTGGACAGGGGTCGGCTACACCTTC
cdr3_aa: CASSTWTGVGYTF

clone_size: NA
v_call: TRBV9
j_call: TRBJ1-1
d_call: TRBD1
cdr3_nt: TGTGCCAGCAGCGTACGGGACAGATCAGCTGAAGCTTTCTTT
cdr3_aa: CASSVRDRSAEAFF

clone_size: NA
v_call: TRBV6-5
j_call: TRBJ1-3
d_call: NA
cdr3_nt: TGTGCCAGCAGTTACTCGAGGGTTTCTGGAAACACCATATATTTT
cdr3_aa: CASSYSRVSGNTIYF

clone_size: NA
v_call: TRBV20-1
j_call: TRBJ2-2
d_call: TRBD2
cdr3_nt: TGCAGTGCTAGTCTCCTAGCGGGAGGGAACACCGGGGAGCTGTTTTTT
cdr3_aa: CSASLLAGGNTGELFF

clone_size: NA
v_call: TRBV5-6
j_call: TRBJ2-2
d_call: NA
cdr3_nt: TGTGCCAGCAGCTTCAATTCTAGACCCGGCGCGACCGGGGAGCTGTTTTTT
cdr3_aa: CASSFNSRPGATGELFF

clone_size: NA
v_call: TRBV5-4
j_call: TRBJ1-2
d_call: TRBD1
cdr3_nt: TGTGCCAGCAGCTCGCTGATATGGGACAGCGTGGGTCTCGCCTTC
cdr3_aa: CASSSLIWDSVGLAF

clone_size: NA
v_call: TRBV27
j_call: TRBJ1-1
d_call: NA
cdr3_nt: TGTGCCAGCAGGGAGTTTCTGGATCCTATGAACACTGAAGCTTTCTTT
cdr3_aa: CASREFLDPMNTEAFF

clone_size: once
v_call: TRBV5-1
j_call: TRBJ1-4
d_call: NA
cdr3_nt: TGCGCCAGCAGTGTCGCGAGGGAAGAAAAACTGTTTTTT
cdr3_aa: CASSVAREEKLFF

clone_size: NA
v_call: TRBV7-9
j_call: TRBJ1-2
d_call: NA
cdr3_nt: TGTGCCAGCAGCTTAAGTGACACAGGATTCGCTTTC
cdr3_aa: CASSLSDTGFAF

clone_size: NA
v_call: TRBV7-8
j_call: TRBJ2-3
d_call: TRBD2
cdr3_nt: TGTGCCAGCAGCTTGACTAGCGGGAGGGTTACAGATACGCAGTATTTT
cdr3_aa: CASSLTSGRVTDTQYF

clone_size: NA
v_call: TRBV6-5
j_call: TRBJ2-7
d_call: TRBD1
cdr3_nt: TGTGCCAGCAGCGGACAGGGAGGTGGCGAGCAGTACTTC
cdr3_aa: CASSGQGGGEQYF

clone_size: few
v_call: TRBV3-1/TRBV3-2
j_call: TRBJ1-6
d_call: NA
cdr3_nt: TGTGCCAGCAGCCACCCGACGGAGAGCCGCGTTTCACCCCTCCACTTT
cdr3_aa: CASSHPTESRVSPLHF

clone_size: NA
v_call: TRBV7-9
j_call: TRBJ1-6
d_call: TRBD1
cdr3_nt: TGTGCCAGCAGCTTTACAGGGGCTAATTCACCCCTCCACTTT
cdr3_aa: CASSFTGANSPLHF

clone_size: NA
v_call: TRBV28
j_call: TRBJ2-6
d_call: NA
cdr3_nt: TGTGCCAGCAGCCCAAGGGTTCTATCAGCGGACCACATCTCTGGGGCCAACGTCCTGACTTTC
cdr3_aa: CASSPRVLSADHISGANVLTF

clone_size: NA
v_call: TRBV19
j_call: TRBJ2-3
d_call: NA
cdr3_nt: TGTGCCAGTAGACCCGATGGGCGGGTCGGTGCAGATACGCAGTATTTT
cdr3_aa: CASRPDGRVGADTQYF

clone_size: NA
v_call: TRBV7-8
j_call: TRBJ1-1
d_call: NA
cdr3_nt: TGTGCCAGCAGCTTAGGCAGGCCACAATACGCTGAAGCTTTCTTT
cdr3_aa: CASSLGRPQYAEAFF

clone_size: NA
v_call: TRBV5-1
j_call: TRBJ1-2
d_call: NA
cdr3_nt: TGCGCCAGCATCCCTCTAGAGGTGGGCTATGGCTACACCTTC
cdr3_aa: CASIPLEVGYGYTF

clone_size: NA
v_call: TRBV4-2
j_call: TRBJ2-2
d_call: NA
cdr3_nt: TGTGCCAGCAGCCAAGAGCGAAGGGGATACACCGGGGAGCTGTTTTTT
cdr3_aa: CASSQERRGYTGELFF

clone_size: NA
v_call: TRBV9
j_call: TRBJ2-3
d_call: NA
cdr3_nt: TGTGCCAGCAGCGTAGTGGCGGGAAATCAGGAAGATACGCAGTATTTT
cdr3_aa: CASSVVAGNQEDTQYF

clone_size: NA
v_call: TRBV5-8
j_call: TRBJ1-5
d_call: NA
cdr3_nt: TGTGCCAGCAGCTTGTTCGAGGATTTTTTTACCGGTCAGCCCCAGCATTTT
cdr3_aa: CASSLFEDFFTGQPQHF

clone_size: NA
v_call: TRBV5-6
j_call: TRBJ2-1
d_call: NA
cdr3_nt: TGTGCCAGCAGCTTGGCGGGTGGGACTCCTCAGTTCTTC
cdr3_aa: CASSLAGGTPQFF

clone_size: NA
v_call: TRBV13
j_call: TRBJ2-1
d_call: NA
cdr3_nt: TGTGCCAGCAGCTTATTGCGGGGAGGAGACAATGAGCAGTTCTTC
cdr3_aa: CASSLLRGGDNEQFF

clone_size: NA
v_call: TRBV2
j_call: TRBJ1-5
d_call: NA
cdr3_nt: TGTGCCAGCATGGGAGATAGCAATCAGCCCCAGCATTTT
cdr3_aa: CASMGDSNQPQHF

clone_size: NA
v_call: TRBV11-2
j_call: TRBJ2-7
d_call: TRBD2
cdr3_nt: TGTGCCAGCAGCCCAGGACTAGCGGGTCGTTGGTACGAGCAGTACTTC
cdr3_aa: CASSPGLAGRWYEQYF

clone_size: NA
v_call: TRBV2
j_call: TRBJ2-5
d_call: TRBD1
cdr3_nt: TGTGCCAGCAGGGACAGGGCCGAGACCCAGTACTTC
cdr3_aa: CASRDRAETQYF

clone_size: NA
v_call: TRBV4-1
j_call: TRBJ2-5
d_call: NA
cdr3_nt: TGCGCCAGCAGCCAAGGTTTCTCGGGGGGCGGAGAGACCCAGTACTTC
cdr3_aa: CASSQGFSGGGETQYF

clone_size: few
v_call: TRBV5-5
j_call: TRBJ1-1
d_call: NA
cdr3_nt: TGTGCCAGCAGCTGGGGTAGGAGGGTTACTGAAGCTTTCTTT
cdr3_aa: CASSWGRRVTEAFF

clone_size: NA
v_call: TRBV2
j_call: TRBJ2-2
d_call: TRBD1
cdr3_nt: TGTGCCAGCAAGACAGGGGTTTCATACGGGGAGCTGTTTTTT
cdr3_aa: CASKTGVSYGELFF

clone_size: NA
v_call: TRBV7-8
j_call: TRBJ1-2
d_call: TRBD1
cdr3_nt: TGTGCCAGCAGCCGACTCCTTGGGACAGGGGAAGGCTACACCTTC
cdr3_aa: CASSRLLGTGEGYTF

clone_size: NA
v_call: TRBV30
j_call: TRBJ2-2
d_call: TRBD1
cdr3_nt: TGTGCCTGTACCGGGGACAGCCGGACCGGGGAGCTGTTTTTT
cdr3_aa: CACTGDSRTGELFF

clone_size: few
v_call: TRBV24-1
j_call: TRBJ1-2
d_call: NA
cdr3_nt: TGTGCCACCAGTGCGTCCTCCGCGGGAGGCTACACCTTC
cdr3_aa: CATSASSAGGYTF

clone_size: NA
v_call: TRBV5-5
j_call: TRBJ2-5
d_call: NA
cdr3_nt: TGTGCCAGCAGCTTGGAGGGAGCAGGGGAAGAGACCCAGTACTTC
cdr3_aa: CASSLEGAGEETQYF

clone_size: NA
v_call: TRBV7-6
j_call: TRBJ2-2
d_call: NA
cdr3_nt: TGTGCCAGCAGCTTAATGGGTTCGGGCACCGGGGAGCTGTTTTTT
cdr3_aa: CASSLMGSGTGELFF

clone_size: NA
v_call: TRBV28
j_call: TRBJ1-2
d_call: NA
cdr3_nt: TGTGCCAGCAGTTTAGGGTTGGGGAGAGTCCACTATGGCTACACCTTC
cdr3_aa: CASSLGLGRVHYGYTF

clone_size: NA
v_call: TRBV7-3
j_call: TRBJ1-1
d_call: NA
cdr3_nt: TGTGCCAGCAGCCTTATAGGAGACACTGAAGCTTTCTTT
cdr3_aa: CASSLIGDTEAFF

clone_size: NA
v_call: TRBV18
j_call: TRBJ2-5
d_call: NA
cdr3_nt: TGTGCCAGCTCAGGGGCCGACCAAGAGACCCAGTACTTC
cdr3_aa: CASSGADQETQYF

clone_size: NA
v_call: TRBV18
j_call: TRBJ1-1
d_call: NA
cdr3_nt: TGTGCCAGCTCACCACGTCCCGGGAGGAACACTGAAGCTTTCTTT
cdr3_aa: CASSPRPGRNTEAFF

clone_size: NA
v_call: TRBV5-1
j_call: TRBJ2-1
d_call: NA
cdr3_nt: TGCGCCAGCAGCTTGGAGAGCGCCTACAATGAGCAGTTCTTC
cdr3_aa: CASSLESAYNEQFF